The 28 T cell receptor beta chains presented below share a single source sample, sequenced in a study of blood T cell repertoires in COVID-19. Data came from immunoSEQ multiplex PCR; TCRdb stores just in-frame clones and leaves some out. The sample has over 120,000 clones, roughly 80% seen once. Sequenced: peripheral blood. The receptors stem from a woman between 45 and 65 years old with active or convalescent COVID-19.

This clone has just a few counts. This sequence joins TRBV9 and TRBJ2-1; a possible D gene is TRBD2 (5 bases). The CDR3 consists of 16 residues. Trimming shortened V by 0 bases and J by 4 bases, and 14 bases separated the two germline ends. Germline V gene data show CDR1 as SGDLS and CDR2 as YYNGEE. Written as DNA, the CDR3 is TGTGCCAGCAGCGTAGGGGTAGGGTCGGGGTACAATGAGCAGTTCTTC. Its translation is CASSVGVGSGYNEQFF.

This chain joins TRBV19 and TRBJ1-2; D perhaps matches TRBD1 (6 bases). Trimming shortened V by 5 bases and J by 7 bases, and 11 bases separated the two germline ends. This CDR3 comprises 12 residues. Per germline, CDR1 LNHDA and CDR2 SQIVND (reference sequence). DNA of the CDR3: TGTGCCAGTAGTTCCCGACAGGCTGGCTACACCTTC. It yields the protein CASSSRQAGYTF.

The CDR3 loop is CASSWGPIEAFF. CDR3 sequence (DNA): TGTGCCAGCAGCTGGGGGCCCATTGAAGCTTTCTTT. The V gene is TRBV5-6, the J gene TRBJ1-1; maybe TRBD1 (6 bases). V gave up 3 bases and J gave up 7 bases, with 10 bases separating them. Per germline, CDR1 SGHDT and CDR2 YYEEEE. The length of the CDR3 is 12 residues.

The chain joins TRBV9 to TRBJ2-2; D may be TRBD1 (5 bases). The V gene's germline CDR1 is SGDLS and CDR2 YYNGEE. V gave up 3 bases and J gave up 4 bases, with 16 bases separating them. CDR3 length: 16 amino acids. CDR3 bases: TGTGCCAGCAGCGGGCAGGGTGTCCCGGGCACCGGGGAGCTGTTTTTT. This codes for CASSGQGVPGTGELFF.

The chain uses TRBV4-1 and TRBJ1-5, with D uncertain. Germline V gives CDR1 MGHRA, CDR2 YSYEKL. This CDR3 is 15 amino acids long. Trimming took off 0 bases at V and 0 bases at J, with 6 bases between the two ends. The CDR3 DNA sequence: TGCGCCAGCAGCCAAGACCCACTTAGCAATCAGCCCCAGCATTTT. This encodes CASSQDPLSNQPQHF.

This clone appeared a few times. CDR3 protein: CASSQAGAGGEQYF. In DNA form, the CDR3 reads TGTGCCAGCAGCCAAGCAGGAGCGGGAGGGGAGCAGTACTTC. J is TRBJ2-7 and V is TRBV3-1 (or the pseudogene TRBV3-2), with TRBD2 identical over 10 bases. This CDR3 comprises 14 residues. J lost 7 bases, V lost 1 base, and 4 bases had no gene match. The germline V gene has CDR1 LGHDT and CDR2 YNNKEL (reference sequence).

This sequence joins TRBV2 and TRBJ1-6; TRBD1 might be the D (5 bases). Trimming pared 8 bases from V and 0 bases from J, leaving 14 bases between. CDR3 length: 16 residues. Germline V lookup: CDR1 SNHLY, CDR2 FYNNEI. CDR3 loop: CASWPGGSSYNSPLHF. The CDR3 DNA reads TGTGCCAGCTGGCCTGGGGGGAGCTCCTATAATTCACCCCTCCACTTT.

The rearrangement joins TRBV30 to TRBJ2-6; 8 bases map to TRBD2. V lost 0 bases, J lost 2 bases, and 18 bases stayed unmatched. CDR1 is GTSNPN, CDR2 SVGIG, per germline (reference sequence). There are 21 residues in the CDR3. The CDR3 bases are TGTGCCTGGAGTGTTGGGAGGCGGGGGGCACTTGAATGGGCTGGGGCCAACGTCCTGACTTTC. This codes for CAWSVGRRGALEWAGANVLTF.

The rearrangement links TRBV29-1 to TRBJ1-1; 8 bases match TRBD1. Germline lookup yields CDR1 SQVTM and CDR2 ANQGSEA. V lost 1 base to trimming and J lost 5 bases; unmatched junction nucleotides: 6. The CDR3 has 14 residues. The CDR3, as DNA: TGCAGCGTTGAAGGACGGACAGGGAGAACTGAAGCTTTCTTT. Translation gives CSVEGRTGRTEAFF.

CDR3: CASSTLGSSPLHF. The CDR3 DNA sequence: TGTGCCAGCAGCACCCTCGGGAGTTCACCCCTCCACTTT. This rearrangement joins TRBV14 to TRBJ1-6; no definite D call. The CDR3 is 13 residues long. The germline V gene has CDR1 SGHDN and CDR2 FVKESK. V gave up 5 bases and J gave up 9 bases, with 11 bases separating them.

V gene TRBV6-1 combines with J gene TRBJ2-1, with D possibly matching TRBD2 (5 bases). The CDR3 runs to 16 residues. Trimming shortened V by 1 base and J by 0 bases, and 10 bases separated the two germline ends. Looked up from germline, CDR1 is MNHNS and CDR2 is SASEGT. The CDR3, as DNA: TGTGCCAGCAGTGAAGTATTGGCGGGCTCCTACAATGAGCAGTTCTTC. Its protein is CASSEVLAGSYNEQFF.

V gene TRBV5-5 combines with J gene TRBJ1-2; D might be TRBD1 (6 bases). The CDR3 is 12 residues long. Trimming shortened V by 4 bases and J by 4 bases, and 8 bases separated the two germline ends. Germline V gene lookup returns CDR1 SGHKS and CDR2 YYEKEE (reference sequence). For the CDR3, the DNA is TGTGCCAGCAGCCCGGACAGCTATGGCTACACCTTC. This codes for CASSPDSYGYTF.

This clone was seen a few times. The chain combines TRBV29-1 with TRBJ1-3; D perhaps matches TRBD1 (5 bases). Germline CDR1 is SQVTM and CDR2 is ANQGSEA. This CDR3 spans 13 amino acids. Deletions cut 6 bases from V and 6 bases from J, with 15 bases between. CDR3: CSVREAAENTIYF. DNA of the CDR3: TGCAGCGTCAGGGAGGCCGCGGAAAACACCATATATTTT.

The gene calls are TRBV12-2 and TRBJ2-7; the DNA was not compared with TRBD1, the D call given in the table. TRBV12-2 is described as a pseudogene. This CDR3 has 15 residues. This CDR3 is CASRSRGGRRDEQYF. The CDR3 coding sequence is TGTGCAAGTCGTAGTAGAGGGGGAAGACGCGACGAGCAGTACTTC.

V and J are TRBV7-9 and TRBJ2-4; D might be TRBD2 (5 bases). Germline V gene sequence: CDR1 SEHNR, CDR2 FQNEAQ (reference sequence). Trimming removed 6 bases at V and 1 base at J, with 16 bases between. This CDR3 contains 16 residues. CDR3 sequence (DNA): TGTGCCAGCAGTCCCGTCGGGGTGGGGGCCAAAAACATTCAGTACTTC. The encoded protein is CASSPVGVGAKNIQYF. The full variable domain, completed using reference TRBV7-9 and TRBJ2-4, is DTGVSQNPRHKITKRGQNVTFRCDPISEHNRLYWYRQTLGQGPEFLTYFQNEAQLEKSRLLSDRFSAERPKGSFSTLEIQRTEQGDSAMYLCASSPVGVGAKNIQYFGAGTRLSVL.

This rearrangement joins TRBV10-2 to TRBJ2-3, with TRBD2 matching over 8 bases. The CDR3 is 14 residues long. J was trimmed by 5 bases and V by 4 bases; bases with no gene match: 5. Germline CDR1 reads WSHSY; CDR2 reads SAAADI. The CDR3 DNA is TGCGCCAGCAGTGGGACTAGCCGACGAGATACGCAGTATTTT. It encodes CASSGTSRRDTQYF.

The chain joins TRBV3-1 (or the pseudogene TRBV3-2) to TRBJ1-1; TRBD1 might be the D (6 bases). In germline, CDR1 is LGHDT, CDR2 YNNKEL (reference sequence). This CDR3 has 16 residues. With 0 bases removed from V and 1 base from J, the gap between germline ends came to 12 bases. CDR3 nucleotide sequence: TGTGCCAGCAGCCAAGATCATGGGGGGGCGAACACTGAAGCTTTCTTT. Residues: CASSQDHGGANTEAFF.

The CDR3 region is CASSLEGTREIDEAFF. In nucleotides, the CDR3 is TGCGCCAGCAGCTTGGAAGGGACAAGAGAAATCGATGAAGCTTTCTTT. The chain is built from TRBV5-1 and TRBJ1-1, with D perhaps matching TRBD1 (6 bases). Germline values: CDR1 SGHRS, CDR2 YFSETQ. The CDR3 length is 16 residues. V dropped 0 bases and J dropped 7 bases, with 19 bases sitting between them.

Only a few counts were recorded for this clone. The CDR3 DNA is TGTGCCAGTAAAGACTCGAACACTGAAGCTTTCTTT. It encodes CASKDSNTEAFF. The chain links TRBV19 to TRBJ1-1; D not certain. The germline gives CDR1 LNHDA, CDR2 SQIVND (reference sequence). The CDR3 runs to 12 residues. The ends were cut back, 7 bases at V and 1 base at J, with 7 bases in the middle.

This clone was seen a single time. V is TRBV5-1 and J is TRBJ2-5; 11 nucleotides match TRBD2. The J segment lost 4 bases and the V segment lost 4 bases, leaving 3 bases of the junction unmatched. CDR3 length equals 14 residues. Germline CDR1 SGHRS, CDR2 YFSETQ. CDR3 DNA sequence: TGCGCCAGCAGCGGGGGACTAGCGGTAGAGACCCAGTACTTC. Translation: CASSGGLAVETQYF.

The chain couples TRBV3-1 (or the pseudogene TRBV3-2) to TRBJ1-3; TRBD1 matches at 9 bases. V lost 3 bases, J lost 0 bases, and 18 bases stayed unmatched. CDR1 LGHDT and CDR2 YNNKEL come from the germline V gene (reference sequence). The CDR3 sequence is 21 residues long. CDR3 region: CASSQKEPGQGNSDSGNTIYF. The CDR3, as DNA: TGTGCCAGCAGCCAGAAAGAGCCGGGACAGGGAAATTCCGACTCTGGAAACACCATATATTTT.

The chain carries TRBV11-2 and TRBJ1-2; D is unclear. The germline CDR1 and CDR2 sequences are SGHAT and FQNNGV. The CDR3 covers 14 residues. With 1 base removed from V and 4 bases from J, the gap between germline ends came to 10 bases. CDR3 in amino acids: CASSLGNGGYGYTF. The CDR3 nucleotides read TGTGCCAGCAGCTTAGGCAATGGCGGCTATGGCTACACCTTC.

This clone occurred a few times. The chain is built from TRBV7-2 and TRBJ1-2; 7 bases match TRBD1. V dropped 2 bases and J dropped 7; count of bases not matched to a gene: 10. This CDR3 has 15 amino acids. Germline CDR1 reads SGHTA; CDR2 reads FQGNSA. Here the CDR3 DNA reads TGTGCCAGCAGCTTAAACAACAGGGGTAAACGTGGCTACACCTTC. It translates to CASSLNNRGKRGYTF.

The chain recombines TRBV30 with TRBJ1-1; 7 bases agree with TRBD1. V was pared by 3 bases and J by 4 bases, with 11 bases of the junction left unmatched. The CDR3 consists of 15 residues. CDR1 is GTSNPN, CDR2 SVGIG, per germline (reference sequence). The CDR3 region is CAWRGIGQASTEAFF. CDR3 bases: TGTGCCTGGAGAGGGATCGGACAGGCGAGCACTGAAGCTTTCTTT.

The chain has TRBV19 and TRBJ1-1; TRBD1 matches at 7 bases. This CDR3 is 15 amino acids long. With 4 bases clipped from V and 3 bases from J, the junction kept 8 bases outside the gene matches. Germline CDR1 LNHDA, CDR2 SQIVND (reference sequence). The chain's CDR3 is CASSNLPGGYTEAFF. The CDR3 DNA reads TGTGCCAGTAGTAATCTTCCAGGGGGTTACACTGAAGCTTTCTTT.

The chain carries TRBV6-6 and TRBJ1-5; no firm D call. CDR1 is MNHNY and CDR2 is SVGAGI in the germline V gene (reference sequence). The CDR3 extends over 13 amino acids. Deletions cut 8 bases from V and 3 bases from J, with 11 bases between. CDR3 sequence reads: CASHLTTNQPQHF. CDR3 coding DNA: TGTGCCAGCCATCTGACTACCAATCAGCCCCAGCATTTT.

V gene TRBV5-4 combines with J gene TRBJ2-7; 8 positions agree with TRBD2. The V segment lost 5 bases and the J segment 12 bases; nucleotides outside the gene matches: 19. The CDR3 contains 15 residues. CDR1 SGHNT and CDR2 YYREEE come from the germline V gene (reference sequence). The CDR3 DNA is TGTGCCAGCAGGGTTTCCGGGACTAGTGCCGACTTGATGTACTTC. Protein product: CASRVSGTSADLMYF.

The chain combines TRBV2 with TRBJ1-2, with D perhaps matching TRBD1 (5 bases). V gave up 7 bases and J gave up 8 bases, with 14 bases separating them. This CDR3 is 12 amino acids long. Germline-derived CDR1 and CDR2 are SNHLY and FYNNEI. The CDR3 spells CASTTPGEGYTF. The CDR3 DNA reads as TGTGCCAGCACCACCCCGGGGGAAGGCTACACCTTC. Full variable domain (rest looked up from reference TRBV2 and TRBJ1-2): EPEVTQTPSHQVTQMGQEVILRCVPISNHLYFYWYRQILGQKVEFLVSFYNNEISEKSEIFDDQFSVERPDGSNFTLKIRSTKLEDSAMYFCASTTPGEGYTFGSGTRLTVV.